The rows below give T cell receptor beta chains drawn from one sample of a study of cytomegalovirus exposure and HLA in healthy donors. Sequencing used immunoSEQ multiplex PCR; TCRdb keeps in-frame clones, though not all of them. The repertoire shows more than 95,000 clones; the top ten hold 2% to 2.5%. The specimen sequenced was PBMCs. These receptors came from a man aged 40-55 years in good health and CMV-seronegative. The CDR3 runs from the conserved cysteine through the conserved F or W. Each record gives: V gene, D gene, J gene, CDR3 protein, CDR3 DNA. The D gene is left open where the match is weak.

v_gene: TRBV30
d_gene: TRBD1
j_gene: TRBJ2-3
CDR3aa: CAWSVRQGSQYF
CDR3nt: TGTGCCTGGAGTGTACGACAGGGCTCGCAGTATTTT

v_gene: TRBV4-2
d_gene: .
j_gene: TRBJ2-3
CDR3aa: CASSQEWAVTDTQYF
CDR3nt: TGTGCCAGCAGCCAAGAGTGGGCTGTCACAGATACGCAGTATTTT

v_gene: TRBV5-6
d_gene: .
j_gene: TRBJ1-1
CDR3aa: CASSTGDAAPAFF
CDR3nt: TGTGCCAGCAGCACCGGGGATGCCGCGCCAGCTTTCTTT

v_gene: TRBV19
d_gene: TRBD2
j_gene: TRBJ2-1
CDR3aa: CASSMGSGSHNEQFF
CDR3nt: TGTGCCAGTAGTATGGGTAGCGGGAGTCATAATGAGCAGTTCTTC

v_gene: TRBV19
d_gene: TRBD2
j_gene: TRBJ2-3
CDR3aa: CASSIWAGDLDTQYF
CDR3nt: TGTGCCAGTAGTATATGGGCGGGAGATCTAGATACGCAGTATTTT

v_gene: TRBV2
d_gene: TRBD1
j_gene: TRBJ1-2
CDR3aa: CASSGTGVDGYTF
CDR3nt: TGTGCCAGCAGTGGGACAGGGGTTGACGGCTACACCTTC

v_gene: TRBV6-4
d_gene: TRBD2
j_gene: TRBJ2-1
CDR3aa: CASSVLAGIEQFF
CDR3nt: TGTGCCAGCAGTGTTCTAGCGGGTATTGAGCAGTTCTTC

v_gene: TRBV5-1
d_gene: TRBD2
j_gene: TRBJ2-7
CDR3aa: CASRNLISGSYEQYF
CDR3nt: TGCGCCAGCAGGAATCTGATTAGCGGGAGCTACGAGCAGTACTTC

v_gene: TRBV28
d_gene: .
j_gene: TRBJ2-7
CDR3aa: CASSLLALAEQYF
CDR3nt: TGTGCCAGCAGTTTATTGGCTCTCGCAGAGCAGTACTTC

v_gene: TRBV7-2
d_gene: TRBD1
j_gene: TRBJ2-1
CDR3aa: CASSLRDRGLYNEQFF
CDR3nt: TGTGCCAGCAGCTTAAGAGACAGGGGGCTCTACAATGAGCAGTTCTTC

v_gene: TRBV6-6
d_gene: .
j_gene: TRBJ2-5
CDR3aa: CASSYERRETQYF
CDR3nt: TGTGCCAGCAGTTACGAGAGGCGAGAGACCCAGTACTTC

v_gene: TRBV28
d_gene: TRBD1
j_gene: TRBJ1-5
CDR3aa: CASSEQGSQPQHF
CDR3nt: TGTGCCAGCAGTGAACAGGGGTCTCAGCCCCAGCATTTT

v_gene: TRBV5-4
d_gene: .
j_gene: TRBJ1-3
CDR3aa: CASSLDGRSISGNTIYF
CDR3nt: TGTGCCAGCAGCTTGGACGGCAGGTCGATCTCTGGAAACACCATATATTTT

v_gene: TRBV7-8
d_gene: TRBD2
j_gene: TRBJ2-5
CDR3aa: CASSRGLAEAQETQYF
CDR3nt: TGTGCCAGCAGCCGCGGACTAGCGGAGGCGCAAGAGACCCAGTACTTC

v_gene: TRBV13
d_gene: TRBD1
j_gene: TRBJ1-1
CDR3aa: CASSLATGVEAFF
CDR3nt: TGTGCCAGCAGCTTAGCAACAGGGGTTGAAGCTTTCTTT

v_gene: TRBV10-3
d_gene: .
j_gene: TRBJ1-4
CDR3aa: CATGAVQLEKLFF
CDR3nt: TGTGCCACTGGGGCGGTGCAGTTGGAAAAACTGTTTTTT

v_gene: TRBV4-2
d_gene: .
j_gene: TRBJ2-7
CDR3aa: CASSQSGYEQYF
CDR3nt: TGTGCCAGCAGCCAATCGGGCTACGAGCAGTACTTC

v_gene: TRBV5-4
d_gene: .
j_gene: TRBJ2-5
CDR3aa: CASSLNGGRETQYF
CDR3nt: TGTGCCAGCAGCTTGAATGGAGGGAGAGAGACCCAGTACTTC

v_gene: TRBV11-3
d_gene: .
j_gene: TRBJ2-7
CDR3aa: CASSLIGGGEFYEQYF
CDR3nt: TGTGCCAGCAGCTTAATAGGGGGAGGGGAGTTTTACGAGCAGTACTTC

v_gene: TRBV25-1
d_gene: .
j_gene: TRBJ1-1
CDR3aa: CASIPSGIRTEAFF
CDR3nt: TGTGCCAGTATTCCTTCAGGGATTAGAACTGAAGCTTTCTTT

v_gene: TRBV10-2
d_gene: .
j_gene: TRBJ2-7
CDR3aa: CASSGAQRWNKRNSYEQYF
CDR3nt: TGCGCCAGCAGTGGAGCCCAGCGTTGGAACAAGCGGAATTCCTACGAGCAGTACTTC

v_gene: TRBV5-1
d_gene: .
j_gene: TRBJ2-1
CDR3aa: CASSPRSTFNEQFF
CDR3nt: TGCGCCAGCAGCCCGAGGTCCACTTTCAATGAGCAGTTCTTC

v_gene: TRBV28
d_gene: TRBD2
j_gene: TRBJ2-7
CDR3aa: CASSPGLAGLTTPSYEQYF
CDR3nt: TGTGCCAGCAGTCCCGGACTAGCGGGACTCACCACCCCCTCCTACGAGCAGTACTTC

v_gene: TRBV6-5
d_gene: TRBD1
j_gene: TRBJ2-2
CDR3aa: CASSRDSGGELFF
CDR3nt: TGTGCCAGCAGCCGGGACAGTGGCGGGGAGCTGTTTTTT

v_gene: TRBV5-1
d_gene: .
j_gene: TRBJ1-2
CDR3aa: CASSLSWGVGYGYTF
CDR3nt: TGCGCCAGCAGCTTGAGTTGGGGGGTCGGCTATGGCTACACCTTC

v_gene: TRBV27
d_gene: .
j_gene: TRBJ2-6
CDR3aa: CASSLRAGGTHSGANVLTF
CDR3nt: TGTGCCAGCAGTTTACGGGCTGGCGGGACCCACTCTGGGGCCAACGTCCTGACTTTC

v_gene: TRBV10-3
d_gene: TRBD2
j_gene: TRBJ2-5
CDR3aa: CAISESILRLAGEGETQYF
CDR3nt: TGTGCCATCAGTGAGTCGATTTTGAGGCTAGCGGGAGAGGGAGAGACCCAGTACTTC

v_gene: TRBV27
d_gene: .
j_gene: TRBJ1-1
CDR3aa: CASRQGGTEAFF
CDR3nt: TGTGCCAGCAGACAGGGAGGGACTGAAGCTTTCTTT